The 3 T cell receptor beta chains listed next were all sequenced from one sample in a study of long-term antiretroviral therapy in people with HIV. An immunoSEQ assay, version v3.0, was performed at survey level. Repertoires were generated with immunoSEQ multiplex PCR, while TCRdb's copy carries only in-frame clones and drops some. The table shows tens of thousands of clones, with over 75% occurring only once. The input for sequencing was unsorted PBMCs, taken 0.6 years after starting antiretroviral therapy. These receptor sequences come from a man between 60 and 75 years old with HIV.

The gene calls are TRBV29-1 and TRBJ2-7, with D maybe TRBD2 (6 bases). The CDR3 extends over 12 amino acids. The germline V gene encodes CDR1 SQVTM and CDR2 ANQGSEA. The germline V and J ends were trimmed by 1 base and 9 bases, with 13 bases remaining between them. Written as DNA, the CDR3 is TGCAGCGTTGAAGGGACTTCGGAGGGGCAGTACTTC. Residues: CSVEGTSEGQYF.

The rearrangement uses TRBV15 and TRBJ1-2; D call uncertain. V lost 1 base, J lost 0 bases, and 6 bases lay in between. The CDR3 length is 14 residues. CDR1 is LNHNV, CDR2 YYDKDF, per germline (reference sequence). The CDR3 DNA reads TGTGCCACCAGCAGAGGCGTTACTAACTATGGCTACACCTTC. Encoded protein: CATSRGVTNYGYTF. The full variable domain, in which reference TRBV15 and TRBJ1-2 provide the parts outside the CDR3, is DAMVIQNPRYQVTQFGKPVTLSCSQTLNHNVMYWYQQKSSQAPKLLFHYYDKDFNNEADTPDNFQSRRPNTSFCFLDIRSPGLGDTAMYLCATSRGVTNYGYTFGSGTRLTVV.

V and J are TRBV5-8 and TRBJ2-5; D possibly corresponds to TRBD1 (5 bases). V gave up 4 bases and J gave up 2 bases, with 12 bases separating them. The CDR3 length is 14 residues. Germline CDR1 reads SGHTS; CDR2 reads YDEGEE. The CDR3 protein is CASSNRQMQETQYF. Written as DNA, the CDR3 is TGTGCCAGCAGCAATCGACAGATGCAAGAGACCCAGTACTTC.